The 27 T cell receptor beta chains presented below share a single source sample, sequenced in a study of T cells in localized non-small cell lung cancer. The data were produced by immunoSEQ multiplex PCR, yet TCRdb's version contains in-frame clones alone and is incomplete. The sample carries around 39,000 clones, over 70% recorded once. Specimen: peripheral blood, collected before any cancer treatment. The receptors derive from a woman aged 35 to 69 with stage I lung adenocarcinoma.

The CDR3 loop reads CASVGGDSYEQYF. DNA of the CDR3: TGTGCCAGCGTGGGAGGGGATTCCTACGAGCAGTACTTC. The chain recombines TRBV2 with TRBJ2-7; 7 bases are shared with TRBD2. The germline gives CDR1 SNHLY, CDR2 FYNNEI. The J segment lost 1 base and the V segment lost 8 bases, leaving 5 bases of the junction unmatched. This CDR3 contains 13 residues.

The V and J genes are TRBV2 and TRBJ2-3; D gene ambiguous. The germline gives CDR1 SNHLY, CDR2 FYNNEI. The CDR3 runs 15 residues. V was trimmed by 5 bases and J by 1 base, leaving 13 bases between them. The CDR3 nucleotides are TGTGCCAGCAGTCCCATGGCCTCGGGCACAGATACGCAGTATTTT. It encodes CASSPMASGTDTQYF.

This clone was seen only once. The J gene is TRBJ2-1, the V gene TRBV28; a possible D gene is TRBD1 (5 bases). V dropped 3 bases and J dropped 7 bases, with 13 bases sitting between them. The CDR3 totals 14 residues. Looked up from germline, CDR1 is MDHEN and CDR2 is SYDVKM. CDR3 bases: TGTGCCAGCAGTTTTGGGTCCCCAGGGAATGAGCAGTTCTTC. This translates into CASSFGSPGNEQFF.

The chain has TRBV7-9 and TRBJ2-7; 8 bases line up with TRBD2. The J segment lost 3 bases and the V segment lost 6 bases, leaving 7 bases of the junction unmatched. Germline assignment: CDR1 SEHNR and CDR2 FQNEAQ (reference sequence). CDR3 size: 14 residues. The CDR3 here is CASSTPGGDYEQYF. The CDR3, as DNA: TGTGCCAGCAGTACCCCCGGGGGGGACTACGAGCAGTACTTC.

This sequence joins TRBV18 and TRBJ2-6; D uncertain. V lost 4 bases, J lost 4 bases, and 17 bases lay in between. CDR3 length equals 17 residues. In germline, CDR1 is KGHSH, CDR2 LQKENI. CDR3 protein: CASSQRTPGYGANVLTF. The CDR3 DNA follows: TGTGCCAGCTCACAACGGACCCCTGGATACGGGGCCAACGTCCTGACTTTC. Variable domain in full (rest from reference TRBV18 and TRBJ2-6): NAGVMQNPRHLVRRRGQEARLRCSPMKGHSHVYWYRQLPEEGLKFMVYLQKENIIDESGMPKERFSAEFPKEGPSILRIQQVVRGDSAAYFCASSQRTPGYGANVLTFGAGSRLTVL.

V is TRBV6-1 and J is TRBJ2-7; TRBD1 matches 7 bases. V gave up 6 bases and J gave up 3 bases; unmatched junction bases: 11. Germline CDR1 and CDR2: MNHNS and SASEGT. CDR3 length equals 15 residues. CDR3 nucleotides: TGTGCCAGCAGGCCGGGACAGTCCACCTACTACGAGCAGTACTTC. Protein sequence: CASRPGQSTYYEQYF.

The rearrangement uses TRBV7-2 and TRBJ2-1; 9 nucleotides agree with TRBD2. Germline trimming cut 2 bases from V and 3 bases from J; bases unmatched to any gene: 2. Per the germline V gene, CDR1 is SGHTA and CDR2 is FQGNSA. The CDR3 loop spans 15 amino acids. The DNA of the CDR3 is TGTGCCAGCAGCTTACTAGCGGGATTCTACAATGAGCAGTTCTTC. Amino acid sequence: CASSLLAGFYNEQFF.

The rearrangement uses TRBV27 and TRBJ1-4; 7 nucleotides line up with TRBD1. Losses at the gene ends were 0 bases for V and 8 bases for J; bases not matched to a gene: 6. Germline loops: CDR1 MNHEY, CDR2 SMNVEV (reference sequence). The length of the CDR3 is 15 residues. The CDR3 region has the DNA TGTGCCAGCAGTTTATCAGGGGGCCTCCGGGAAAAACTGTTTTTT. Its protein product is CASSLSGGLREKLFF.

The genes are TRBV5-1 and TRBJ2-1; 11 bases line up with TRBD2. This CDR3 has 16 residues. V lost 4 bases, J lost 2 bases, and 5 bases stayed unmatched. CDR1 and CDR2 (germline): SGHRS, YFSETQ. CDR3 sequence (DNA): TGCGCCAGCAGCGTGACTAGCGGGACGACCTACAATGAGCAGTTCTTC. Translated, it gives CASSVTSGTTYNEQFF.

The J gene is TRBJ1-5, the V gene TRBV7-2; the D gene is possibly TRBD1 (6 bases). In germline, CDR1 is SGHTA, CDR2 FQGNSA. CDR3 size: 15 residues. V was shortened by 3 bases and J by 6 bases, with 15 bases between the two germline ends. The CDR3 DNA reads as TGTGCCAGCAGCTTCATCGCTCTAGGGGGTCAGCCCCAGCATTTT. The encoded protein is CASSFIALGGQPQHF.

CDR3 region: CASSFPGQASTGELFF. CDR3 sequence (DNA): TGCGCCAGCAGCTTCCCGGGACAGGCAAGCACCGGGGAGCTGTTTTTT. The chain uses TRBV5-1 and TRBJ2-2; 8 bases match TRBD1. V trimming: 2 bases; J trimming: 4 bases; junction bases outside the gene matches: 7. This CDR3 is 16 amino acids long. Per germline, CDR1 SGHRS and CDR2 YFSETQ.

The CDR3 loop reads CASSPDMTGTNQPQHF. The CDR3 DNA is TGTGCCAGCTCACCAGACATGACAGGGACCAATCAGCCCCAGCATTTT. This chain joins TRBV18 and TRBJ1-5, with 7 bases identical to TRBD1. The germline gives CDR1 KGHSH, CDR2 LQKENI. This CDR3 is built from 16 residues. With V trimmed by 2 bases and J by 3 bases, 7 bases remained unmatched. The variable domain in full, completed from reference TRBV18 and TRBJ1-5, reads NAGVMQNPRHLVRRRGQEARLRCSPMKGHSHVYWYRQLPEEGLKFMVYLQKENIIDESGMPKERFSAEFPKEGPSILRIQQVVRGDSAAYFCASSPDMTGTNQPQHFGDGTRLSIL.

This chain uses TRBV7-9 with TRBJ2-3; no clear D gene. The CDR3 spans 15 residues. Germline lookup yields CDR1 SEHNR and CDR2 FQNEAQ (reference sequence). Trimming removed 0 bases at V and 2 bases at J, with 9 bases between. The CDR3 protein is CASSLAESPTDTQYF. The CDR3 nucleotides are TGTGCCAGCAGCTTAGCCGAATCCCCCACAGATACGCAGTATTTT. Supplemented by reference TRBV7-9 and TRBJ2-3, the full variable domain reads DTGVSQNPRHKITKRGQNVTFRCDPISEHNRLYWYRQTLGQGPEFLTYFQNEAQLEKSRLLSDRFSAERPKGSFSTLEIQRTEQGDSAMYLCASSLAESPTDTQYFGPGTRLTVL.

CDR3 nucleotide sequence: TGCGCCAGCAGTCTGGGACCGGGATCTTGGGACTACACCTTC. Translating gives CASSLGPGSWDYTF. J is TRBJ1-2 and V is TRBV5-1, with D perhaps TRBD1 (5 bases). The CDR3 consists of 14 residues. Germline assignment: CDR1 SGHRS and CDR2 YFSETQ. With 5 bases removed from V and 10 bases from J, the gap between germline ends came to 21 bases. The full variable domain, rest sourced from reference TRBV5-1 and TRBJ1-2, is KAGVTQTPRYLIKTRGQQVTLSCSPISGHRSVSWYQQTPGQGLQFLFEYFSETQRNKGNFPGRFSGRQFSNSRSEMNVSTLELGDSALYLCASSLGPGSWDYTFGSGTRLTVV.

The gene calls are TRBV5-5 and TRBJ2-4; the D call may be TRBD1 or TRBD2 (5 bases each). CDR3 size: 14 residues. Trimming removed 2 bases from V and 7 bases from J, with 13 bases in between. Germline CDR1 is SGHKS and CDR2 is YYEKEE (reference sequence). The CDR3 DNA is TGTGCCAGCAGCTTTACGGGACCGTTGAACATTCAGTACTTC. It translates to CASSFTGPLNIQYF.

The rearrangement links TRBV28 to TRBJ2-1; D is undetermined. This CDR3 has 11 amino acids. V gave up 3 bases and J gave up 10 bases, with 7 bases separating them. Germline CDR1 is MDHEN and CDR2 is SYDVKM. The CDR3 DNA reads TGTGCCAGCAGTTTTCCGGACGAGCAGTTCTTC. It is translated as CASSFPDEQFF. Drawing the rest from reference TRBV28 and TRBJ2-1, the complete variable domain is DVKVTQSSRYLVKRTGEKVFLECVQDMDHENMFWYRQDPGLGLRLIYFSYDVKMKEKGDIPEGYSVSREKKERFSLILESASTNQTSMYLCASSFPDEQFFGPGTRLTVL.

This sequence joins TRBV7-9 and TRBJ2-6; D remains ambiguous. Trimming removed 1 base from V and 0 bases from J, with 7 bases in between. Germline V gene lookup returns CDR1 SEHNR and CDR2 FQNEAQ (reference sequence). The CDR3 extends over 16 amino acids. DNA for the CDR3: TGTGCCAGCAGCTTAGGAGACGGCTCTGGGGCCAACGTCCTGACTTTC. Protein: CASSLGDGSGANVLTF.

V gene TRBV7-9 combines with J gene TRBJ2-7; no firm D call. From germline, CDR1 is SEHNR and CDR2 FQNEAQ (reference sequence). The CDR3 loop spans 11 amino acids. V lost 1 base, J lost 8 bases, and 6 bases lay in between. The CDR3 spells CASSLVGKQYF. CDR3 nucleotides: TGTGCCAGCAGCTTAGTCGGTAAGCAGTACTTC.

The genes are TRBV11-2 and TRBJ2-5, with D perhaps assigned TRBD1 or TRBD2 (5 bases each). The CDR3 is made up of 15 amino acids. Germline CDR1 is SGHAT and CDR2 is FQNNGV. V was shortened by 2 bases and J by 7 bases, with 17 bases between the two germline ends. CDR3 in amino acids: CASSLQPRSGGTQYF. For the CDR3, the DNA is TGTGCCAGCAGCTTACAACCCCGAAGTGGGGGGACCCAGTACTTC.

This chain connects TRBV14 to TRBJ2-3, with 11 bases fitting TRBD2. The CDR3 runs to 18 residues. V was clipped by 0 bases and J by 2 bases; unmatched bases: 7. CDR1 is SGHDN, CDR2 FVKESK, per germline. CDR3 sequence: CASSQDGLAGGDTDTQYF. In DNA form, the CDR3 reads TGTGCCAGCAGCCAAGATGGGTTAGCGGGAGGGGACACAGATACGCAGTATTTT. The whole variable domain, remainder taken from reference TRBV14 and TRBJ2-3, is EAGVTQFPSHSVIEKGQTVTLRCDPISGHDNLYWYRRVMGKEIKFLLHFVKESKQDESGMPNNRFLAERTGGTYSTLKVQPAELEDSGVYFCASSQDGLAGGDTDTQYFGPGTRLTVL.

The V gene is TRBV30, the J gene TRBJ2-1, with 14 nucleotides matching TRBD2. Per the germline V gene, CDR1 is GTSNPN and CDR2 is SVGIG (reference sequence). Unmatched junction bases numbered 9, after V lost 5 bases and J lost 9 bases. This CDR3 spans 15 amino acids. This CDR3 is CAWASKGLAGAEQFF. The CDR3 coding sequence is TGTGCCTGGGCCTCCAAGGGACTAGCGGGAGCTGAGCAGTTCTTC.

The rearrangement joins TRBV6-5 to TRBJ2-2; unclear D gene. Germline V gene data show CDR1 as MNHEY and CDR2 as SVGAGI. V was shortened by 6 bases and J by 4 bases, with 9 bases between the two germline ends. This CDR3 contains 13 residues. The CDR3 is CASRPAVTGELFF. The CDR3, as DNA: TGTGCCAGCAGGCCCGCAGTCACCGGGGAGCTGTTTTTT.

The chain recombines TRBV11-2 with TRBJ2-3; 13 bases align to TRBD2. CDR1 and CDR2 from the germline V gene are SGHAT and FQNNGV. The CDR3 has 17 amino acids. V gave up 3 bases and J gave up 2 bases; unmatched junction bases: 5. DNA of the CDR3: TGTGCCAGCAGCTTCCCGGGACTAGCGGGGATCACAGATACGCAGTATTTT. It translates to CASSFPGLAGITDTQYF.

This chain joins TRBV7-2 and TRBJ2-7; D remains ambiguous. Trimming took 3 bases from V and 4 from J, leaving 16 bases between them. Germline V CDR1 and CDR2: SGHTA, FQGNSA. The CDR3 totals 15 residues. The CDR3 reads CASSFDRASWYEQYF. DNA of the CDR3: TGTGCCAGCAGCTTTGATCGGGCCTCATGGTACGAGCAGTACTTC.

The genes are TRBV28 and TRBJ2-1; possible D gene TRBD2, 6 bases. The V end was cut by 2 bases, the J end by 5 bases, with 10 bases between. The germline CDR1 and CDR2 sequences are MDHEN and SYDVKM. This CDR3 is built from 14 residues. This CDR3 reads CASSLGGANNEQFF. CDR3 DNA: TGTGCCAGCAGTTTAGGCGGGGCAAACAATGAGCAGTTCTTC.

The chain combines TRBV5-1 with TRBJ1-4; tentatively, D is TRBD1 (5 bases). Trimming took 2 bases from V and 2 from J, leaving 7 bases between them. CDR3 size: 14 residues. CDR1 and CDR2 (germline): SGHRS, YFSETQ. CDR3 nucleotide sequence: TGCGCCAGCAGCTTCTGGGGGACTAATGAAAAACTGTTTTTT. This translates into CASSFWGTNEKLFF.

The chain is built from TRBV13 and TRBJ2-7; D is possibly TRBD1 (5 bases). Germline V gene lookup returns CDR1 PRHDT and CDR2 FYEKMQ (reference sequence). Deletions cut 5 bases from V and 4 bases from J, with 18 bases between. The CDR3 consists of 15 residues. CDR3 region: CASSPRQIPPYEQYF. The CDR3 bases are TGTGCCAGCAGCCCCCGACAGATACCCCCATACGAGCAGTACTTC.